This is a list of T cell receptor beta chains from one sample in a study of CD8 T cells in Susac syndrome. TCRdb analysed the immunoSEQ multiplex PCR reads with MiXCR anew, one entry per CDR3 protein. The table lists 150,000 to 200,000 distinct CDR3 sequences, about 95% of them singletons. The specimen sequenced was CD8+ T cells from PBMCs. Source of these receptors: a human donor with multiple sclerosis. CDR3s include the opening cysteine and the closing phenylalanine or tryptophan. D genes are given only for firm matches. Size tells how often a clone was seen (once, few, many) or the class of an expanded clone, and some rows leave it out.

v_call: TRBV20-1
clone_size: NA
d_call: TRBD2
j_call: TRBJ2-3
cdr3_nt: TGCAGTGCTAGGTCCTTGCTAGCGGGATTAACAGATACGCAGTATTTT
cdr3_aa: CSARSLLAGLTDTQYF

v_call: TRBV14
clone_size: NA
d_call: NA
j_call: TRBJ2-5
cdr3_nt: TGTGCCAGCAGCCAAGGGGAATGGATAGCGGATGAAGAGACCCAGTACTTC
cdr3_aa: CASSQGEWIADEETQYF

v_call: TRBV2
clone_size: NA
d_call: NA
j_call: TRBJ2-7
cdr3_nt: TGTGCCAGCACTGAACTTAAACGGGCATACGAGCAGTACTTC
cdr3_aa: CASTELKRAYEQYF

v_call: TRBV11-2
clone_size: NA
d_call: TRBD2
j_call: TRBJ2-5
cdr3_nt: TGTGCCAGCAGCCCCAGCGGGAGTGGAGAGACCCAGTACTTC
cdr3_aa: CASSPSGSGETQYF

v_call: TRBV28
clone_size: NA
d_call: TRBD1
j_call: TRBJ2-1
cdr3_nt: TGTGCCAGCAGTTTACAGGGGGTTGAGCAGTTCTTC
cdr3_aa: CASSLQGVEQFF

v_call: TRBV5-1
clone_size: NA
d_call: TRBD2
j_call: TRBJ2-7
cdr3_nt: TGCGCCAGCAGCTTATTACGGGCGGGAGACGGCGAGCAGTACTTC
cdr3_aa: CASSLLRAGDGEQYF

v_call: TRBV25-1
clone_size: NA
d_call: NA
j_call: TRBJ2-3
cdr3_nt: TGTGCCACCGAAACTTGGAAGGAGGGGTTGGTTACGCAGTATTTT
cdr3_aa: CATETWKEGLVTQYF

v_call: TRBV27
clone_size: NA
d_call: NA
j_call: TRBJ2-5
cdr3_nt: TGTGCCAGCAGTTTTATCGGAGGGGAGACCCAGTACTTC
cdr3_aa: CASSFIGGETQYF

v_call: TRBV5-6
clone_size: NA
d_call: NA
j_call: TRBJ2-2
cdr3_nt: TGTGCCAGCAGCAGCGGACATATCACCGGGGAGCTGTTTTTT
cdr3_aa: CASSSGHITGELFF

v_call: TRBV20-1
clone_size: NA
d_call: NA
j_call: TRBJ2-7
cdr3_nt: TGCAGTGCTAGAGGTGCCGGGTTCTCCTACGAGCAGTACTTC
cdr3_aa: CSARGAGFSYEQYF

v_call: TRBV7-9
clone_size: once
d_call: TRBD1
j_call: TRBJ1-1
cdr3_nt: TGTGCCAGCGGAACAGGGGAGAACACTGAAGCTTTCTTT
cdr3_aa: CASGTGENTEAFF

v_call: TRBV9
clone_size: NA
d_call: NA
j_call: TRBJ1-2
cdr3_nt: TGTGCCAGCAGCCACCCGGGGGGCCTAGACTATGGCTACACCTTC
cdr3_aa: CASSHPGGLDYGYTF

v_call: TRBV3-1
clone_size: NA
d_call: TRBD2
j_call: TRBJ2-1
cdr3_nt: TGTGCCAGCAGCCAAGATTCGCTAGCGGCTTACAATGAGCAGTTCTTC
cdr3_aa: CASSQDSLAAYNEQFF

v_call: TRBV13
clone_size: NA
d_call: NA
j_call: TRBJ1-1
cdr3_nt: TGTGCCAGCAGCGCCCAGGGGACTGAAGCTTTCTTT
cdr3_aa: CASSAQGTEAFF

v_call: TRBV5-6
clone_size: NA
d_call: NA
j_call: TRBJ2-7
cdr3_nt: TGTGCCAGCAGCTTGGCGCCGTCCTACGAGCAGTACTTC
cdr3_aa: CASSLAPSYEQYF

v_call: TRBV4-1
clone_size: NA
d_call: TRBD2
j_call: TRBJ2-7
cdr3_nt: TGCGCCAGCAGTGAGCGGGGGACCTACGAGCAGTACTTC
cdr3_aa: CASSERGTYEQYF

v_call: TRBV10-3
clone_size: NA
d_call: TRBD2
j_call: TRBJ2-7
cdr3_nt: TGTGCCATCAGTGATTGGGCTAGCGGGAGCTACGAGCAGTACTTC
cdr3_aa: CAISDWASGSYEQYF

v_call: TRBV5-1
clone_size: once
d_call: NA
j_call: TRBJ2-7
cdr3_nt: TGCGCCAGCAGCTTGTACGACCACGAGCAGTACTTC
cdr3_aa: CASSLYDHEQYF

v_call: TRBV2
clone_size: NA
d_call: TRBD2
j_call: TRBJ2-1
cdr3_nt: TGTGCCAGCAGTGAAAAGGGCGGGAGCTCCTACAATGAGCAGTTCTTC
cdr3_aa: CASSEKGGSSYNEQFF

v_call: TRBV5-1
clone_size: NA
d_call: NA
j_call: TRBJ1-1
cdr3_nt: TGCGCCAGCAGCACGGCGGAGGGATTAGCTTTCTTT
cdr3_aa: CASSTAEGLAFF

v_call: TRBV24-1
clone_size: NA
d_call: NA
j_call: TRBJ2-7
cdr3_nt: TGTGCCACCAGTGATTTGAGGATACGGGGCGAGCAGTACTTC
cdr3_aa: CATSDLRIRGEQYF

v_call: TRBV27
clone_size: NA
d_call: NA
j_call: TRBJ2-1
cdr3_nt: TGTGCCAGCAGTCTCTATGCTAGCGCGTCCAGGGAGGAGCAGTTCTTC
cdr3_aa: CASSLYASASREEQFF

v_call: TRBV27
clone_size: NA
d_call: NA
j_call: TRBJ1-2
cdr3_nt: TGTGCCAGCAGTTTACATAGTTATGGCTACACCTTC
cdr3_aa: CASSLHSYGYTF

v_call: TRBV13
clone_size: NA
d_call: NA
j_call: TRBJ2-1
cdr3_nt: TGTGCCAGCAGCTTAGGGGGGGAGGACGGATACAATGAGCAGTTCTTC
cdr3_aa: CASSLGGEDGYNEQFF

v_call: TRBV29-1
clone_size: NA
d_call: TRBD1
j_call: TRBJ1-2
cdr3_nt: TGCAGCGTGTCGGACAGGGGGTCGGGCTATGGCTACACCTTC
cdr3_aa: CSVSDRGSGYGYTF

v_call: TRBV3-1
clone_size: NA
d_call: NA
j_call: TRBJ2-2
cdr3_nt: TGTGCCAGCAGCCCGAAATGGGTAGGCACCGGGGAGCTGTTTTTT
cdr3_aa: CASSPKWVGTGELFF

v_call: TRBV5-1
clone_size: NA
d_call: NA
j_call: TRBJ2-7
cdr3_nt: TGCGCCAGCGCGACCAGCTACGAGCAGTACTTC
cdr3_aa: CASATSYEQYF

v_call: TRBV9
clone_size: NA
d_call: NA
j_call: TRBJ1-5
cdr3_nt: TGTGCCAGCAGCGTAGACGGGGAGGGCCATCAGCCCCAGCATTTT
cdr3_aa: CASSVDGEGHQPQHF

v_call: TRBV27
clone_size: NA
d_call: NA
j_call: TRBJ2-7
cdr3_nt: TGTGCCAGCAGTTTAATCTCCAGAACCTACGAGCAGTACTTC
cdr3_aa: CASSLISRTYEQYF

v_call: TRBV9
clone_size: NA
d_call: NA
j_call: TRBJ1-2
cdr3_nt: TGTGCCAGCAGCCTCGGGACACACAACTATGGCTACACCTTC
cdr3_aa: CASSLGTHNYGYTF

v_call: TRBV12-3/TRBV12-4
clone_size: NA
d_call: TRBD1
j_call: TRBJ1-2
cdr3_nt: TGTGCCAGCAGGTCGACAGGGGATCATGGCTACACCTTC
cdr3_aa: CASRSTGDHGYTF

v_call: TRBV7-8
clone_size: NA
d_call: TRBD2
j_call: TRBJ2-5
cdr3_nt: TGTGCCAGCAGCTTGGGACTAGCGGGAGCTCAAGAGACCCAGTACTTC
cdr3_aa: CASSLGLAGAQETQYF

v_call: TRBV29-1
clone_size: NA
d_call: NA
j_call: TRBJ2-3
cdr3_nt: TGCAGCGTCGCCCCCCACAACACAGATACGCAGTATTTT
cdr3_aa: CSVAPHNTDTQYF

v_call: TRBV20-1
clone_size: NA
d_call: NA
j_call: TRBJ1-2
cdr3_nt: TGCAGTGCTAGAGTTCCTGGGGGTTTAGACTATGGCTACACCTTC
cdr3_aa: CSARVPGGLDYGYTF

v_call: TRBV10-2
clone_size: NA
d_call: TRBD2
j_call: TRBJ2-3
cdr3_nt: TGCGCCAGCAGTGCTCCAGCGGGGGGGATAGATACGCAGTATTTT
cdr3_aa: CASSAPAGGIDTQYF

v_call: TRBV27
clone_size: NA
d_call: NA
j_call: TRBJ2-1
cdr3_nt: TGTGCCAGCAGCCGACCAGGGAGACATGAGCAGTTCTTC
cdr3_aa: CASSRPGRHEQFF

v_call: TRBV23-1
clone_size: NA
d_call: TRBD2
j_call: TRBJ2-1
cdr3_nt: TGCGCCAGCTCCCCGGGGGGGGAGGACTGGGATGAGCAGTTCTTC
cdr3_aa: CASSPGGEDWDEQFF

v_call: TRBV20-1
clone_size: NA
d_call: TRBD1
j_call: TRBJ2-1
cdr3_nt: TGCAGTGCTGTTGACAGGGGGCTATACAATGAGCAGTTCTTC
cdr3_aa: CSAVDRGLYNEQFF

v_call: TRBV7-9
clone_size: NA
d_call: NA
j_call: TRBJ2-6
cdr3_nt: TGTGCCAGCAGGCCTACCGGGAAGTCTGGGGCCAACGTCCTGACTTTC
cdr3_aa: CASRPTGKSGANVLTF

v_call: TRBV20-1
clone_size: NA
d_call: NA
j_call: TRBJ2-7
cdr3_nt: TGCAGTGCTAGAGATGACGATGGCAGCTACGAGCAGTACTTC
cdr3_aa: CSARDDDGSYEQYF

v_call: TRBV4-1
clone_size: once
d_call: NA
j_call: TRBJ2-4
cdr3_nt: TGCGCCAGCAGCCAAGATTCGGGGGCAGGAAACATTCAGTACTTC
cdr3_aa: CASSQDSGAGNIQYF

v_call: TRBV4-1
clone_size: NA
d_call: NA
j_call: TRBJ2-1
cdr3_nt: TGCGCCAGCAGCCAAGGGGGAGCGGGCTACAAGGGTGAGCAGTTCTTC
cdr3_aa: CASSQGGAGYKGEQFF

v_call: TRBV29-1
clone_size: NA
d_call: NA
j_call: TRBJ2-5
cdr3_nt: TGCAGCGTTGACGTACGGCTGGGGGTTGGGGAGACCCAGTACTTC
cdr3_aa: CSVDVRLGVGETQYF

v_call: TRBV9
clone_size: NA
d_call: NA
j_call: TRBJ1-2
cdr3_nt: TGTGCCAGCAGCGTTGGACGGACCGAACGTTATGGCTACACCTTC
cdr3_aa: CASSVGRTERYGYTF

v_call: TRBV6-5
clone_size: NA
d_call: NA
j_call: TRBJ2-3
cdr3_nt: TGTGCCAGCAGTTACTCGAGGGTGGGGCAAATCACAGATACGCAGTATTTT
cdr3_aa: CASSYSRVGQITDTQYF

v_call: TRBV2
clone_size: NA
d_call: NA
j_call: TRBJ1-2
cdr3_nt: TGTGCCAGCAGTGAAAATACAGACAGCTATGGCTACACCTTC
cdr3_aa: CASSENTDSYGYTF

v_call: TRBV2
clone_size: NA
d_call: NA
j_call: TRBJ2-2
cdr3_nt: TGTGCCAGCAGTGAAGCTTGGGGGGAGCTGTTTTTT
cdr3_aa: CASSEAWGELFF